A selection of T cell receptor beta chains follows, all from one sample in a study of blood T cell repertoires in COVID-19. Clones were sequenced by immunoSEQ multiplex PCR, and TCRdb holds only the in-frame ones, with some missing. The sample records roughly 300,000 clones, around nine tenths being singletons. The material sequenced was PBMCs or T cells enriched from blood (not recorded which). The receptors derive from a woman aged 30 to 39 who had recovered from COVID-19. Both conserved end residues are part of each CDR3. Fields, in order: V gene, D gene, J gene, CDR3 DNA, CDR3 protein. A D gene is named only where the DNA matches it firmly.

V gene: TRBV6-5
D gene: NA
J gene: TRBJ1-5
CDR3 DNA: TGTGCCAGCAGTTCGGGGGAGGGTCAGCCCCAGCATTTT
CDR3 protein: CASSSGEGQPQHF

V gene: TRBV19
D gene: NA
J gene: TRBJ1-5
CDR3 DNA: TGTGCCAGTAGCCCCCGCGACTCGAGGCGTAATCAGCCCCAGCATTTT
CDR3 protein: CASSPRDSRRNQPQHF

V gene: TRBV19
D gene: TRBD1
J gene: TRBJ2-4
CDR3 DNA: TGTGCCAGTAGTCGGGACAGTCTAGCCAAAAACATTCAGTACTTC
CDR3 protein: CASSRDSLAKNIQYF

V gene: TRBV19
D gene: TRBD1
J gene: TRBJ2-7
CDR3 DNA: TGTGCCAGTAGTATAGCCAACAGGGGGCCCTACGAGCAGTACTTC
CDR3 protein: CASSIANRGPYEQYF

V gene: TRBV6-6
D gene: NA
J gene: TRBJ1-6
CDR3 DNA: TGTGCCAGCGGGCAGGACAGCAGCAATTCACCCCTCCACTTT
CDR3 protein: CASGQDSSNSPLHF

V gene: TRBV12-3/TRBV12-4
D gene: TRBD1
J gene: TRBJ2-2
CDR3 DNA: TGTGCCAGCACTGACAGGGTCACCGGGGAGCTGTTTTTT
CDR3 protein: CASTDRVTGELFF

V gene: TRBV4-1
D gene: NA
J gene: TRBJ2-5
CDR3 DNA: TGCGCCAGCAGCCCAAGTCGCACAGGGCAAGAGACCCAGTACTTC
CDR3 protein: CASSPSRTGQETQYF

V gene: TRBV3-1/TRBV3-2
D gene: NA
J gene: TRBJ1-5
CDR3 DNA: TGTGCCAGCAGCCAAGTGGCCGGGGTTAATCAGCCCCAGCATTTT
CDR3 protein: CASSQVAGVNQPQHF

V gene: TRBV12-3/TRBV12-4
D gene: TRBD2
J gene: TRBJ2-1
CDR3 DNA: TGTGCCAGCAGTTCGCAGGCTAGCGGGGAGCAGTTCTTC
CDR3 protein: CASSSQASGEQFF

V gene: TRBV7-2
D gene: NA
J gene: TRBJ2-1
CDR3 DNA: TGTGCCAGCAGCCTCCTGTGGGGCGCAGGTAGCCTTGACAATGAGCAGTTCTTC
CDR3 protein: CASSLLWGAGSLDNEQFF

V gene: TRBV7-9
D gene: TRBD1
J gene: TRBJ1-1
CDR3 DNA: TGTGCCAGCAGCAAACAGGGGTCCAAGGGGGAAGCTTTCTTT
CDR3 protein: CASSKQGSKGEAFF

V gene: TRBV5-1
D gene: TRBD1
J gene: TRBJ2-5
CDR3 DNA: TGCGCCAGCAGCTTGGACAGGGGGCAGGAGACCCAGTACTTC
CDR3 protein: CASSLDRGQETQYF

V gene: TRBV7-2
D gene: NA
J gene: TRBJ1-2
CDR3 DNA: TGTGCCAGCAGCTTATGGGACATGGCTAACTATGGCTACACCTTC
CDR3 protein: CASSLWDMANYGYTF

V gene: TRBV10-3
D gene: TRBD1
J gene: TRBJ1-2
CDR3 DNA: TGTGCCATCAGTTCCGGGGACAGGGGAGCAGGCTACACCTTC
CDR3 protein: CAISSGDRGAGYTF

V gene: TRBV5-1
D gene: NA
J gene: TRBJ1-1
CDR3 DNA: TGCGCCAGCAGCATCGACAGACACACTGAAGCTTTCTTT
CDR3 protein: CASSIDRHTEAFF

V gene: TRBV4-1
D gene: NA
J gene: TRBJ2-2
CDR3 DNA: TGCGCCAGCAGCCAAGAATATCAGGTCACCGGGGAGCTGTTTTTT
CDR3 protein: CASSQEYQVTGELFF

V gene: TRBV18
D gene: NA
J gene: TRBJ1-1
CDR3 DNA: TGTGCCAGCTCACTGACTGGGGCAGGGGAGGGTACTGAAGCTTTCTTT
CDR3 protein: CASSLTGAGEGTEAFF

V gene: TRBV6-1
D gene: TRBD2
J gene: TRBJ2-5
CDR3 DNA: TGTGCCAGCAGTGAAACAGCGGGAGGGGGGGAGACCCAGTACTTC
CDR3 protein: CASSETAGGGETQYF

V gene: TRBV7-9
D gene: TRBD1
J gene: TRBJ1-2
CDR3 DNA: TGTGCCAGCAGCTTAAAAGGGGGACAGGGAGGTGGCTACACCTTC
CDR3 protein: CASSLKGGQGGGYTF

V gene: TRBV28
D gene: NA
J gene: TRBJ1-1
CDR3 DNA: TGTGCCAGCAGTAGACCCGGTGCCTCAGGGTTAGCTTTCTTT
CDR3 protein: CASSRPGASGLAFF